The 8 T cell receptor beta chains listed next were all sequenced from one sample in a study of OX40 agonist ivuxolimab in advanced cancers. The repertoire was sequenced with immunoSEQ multiplex PCR; TCRdb's copy has only in-frame clones and lacks some. This repertoire shows roughly 60,000 clones, around 87% found once; its top ten account for around 5.2%. This material consisted of CD4+ or CD8+ T cells sorted from blood, taken in a trial of the OX40 agonist ivuxolimab. These receptors were obtained from an adult with an advanced solid tumor such as melanoma, head and neck, liver or kidney cancer.

This clone was seen only once. The chain links TRBV10-3 to TRBJ2-1; 10 nucleotides line up with TRBD1. V lost 10 bases and J lost 4; bases outside the gene matches: 7. The length of the CDR3 is 14 residues. CDR1 is ENHRY and CDR2 is SYGVKD in the germline V gene. This CDR3 reads CATLPGQGYNEQFF. The DNA for the CDR3 is TGTGCCACATTACCGGGACAGGGGTACAATGAGCAGTTCTTC.

The V and J genes are TRBV19 and TRBJ1-2, with D perhaps matching TRBD1 (5 bases). The CDR3 length is 13 residues. Germline CDR1 reads LNHDA; CDR2 reads SQIVND (reference sequence). Trimming left V 6 bases short and J 7 bases short, with 15 bases between. The CDR3 protein is CASSPDPGRGYTF. CDR3 nucleotide sequence: TGTGCCAGTAGCCCGGACCCGGGGCGTGGCTACACCTTC. The full variable domain, rest sourced from reference TRBV19 and TRBJ1-2, is DGGITQSPKYLFRKEGQNVTLSCEQNLNHDAMYWYRQDPGQGLRLIYYSQIVNDFQKGDIAEGYSVSREKKESFPLTVTSAQKNPTAFYLCASSPDPGRGYTFGSGTRLTVV.

The chain links TRBV18 to TRBJ1-2; weak D call: TRBD1 (5 bases). CDR1 and CDR2 (germline): KGHSH, LQKENI. Trimming pared 3 bases from V and 7 bases from J, leaving 15 bases between. The CDR3 length is 14 residues. The CDR3 protein is CASSPSVGALGYTF. The CDR3 nucleotides read TGTGCCAGCTCACCGTCTGTCGGGGCGCTTGGCTACACCTTC.

The gene calls are TRBV11-2 and TRBJ2-1; 8 nucleotides line up with TRBD1. Germline-derived CDR1 and CDR2 are SGHAT and FQNNGV. The V segment lost 5 bases and the J segment 2 bases; nucleotides outside the gene matches: 8. The CDR3 consists of 16 residues. CDR3 nucleotide sequence: TGTGCCAGCAGCCGCTTGGACAGGGATCCCTACAATGAGCAGTTCTTC. It is translated as CASSRLDRDPYNEQFF.

This clone was seen a handful of times. J is TRBJ2-1 and V is TRBV5-4; 10 bases agree with TRBD2. Germline CDR1 is SGHNT and CDR2 is YYREEE (reference sequence). Trimming at V came to 4 bases and at J to 4 bases, leaving 14 bases not matched to a gene. The CDR3 consists of 18 residues. The CDR3 DNA reads as TGTGCCAGCAGCCGAAAGACTCTAGCGGGGGACCCTTACAATGAGCAGTTCTTC. It is translated as CASSRKTLAGDPYNEQFF.

This clone appeared once. The chain couples TRBV7-2 to TRBJ2-5, with D tentatively TRBD2 (6 bases). CDR3 length: 14 amino acids. Per the germline V gene, CDR1 is SGHTA and CDR2 is FQGNSA. Deletions cut 1 base from V and 2 bases from J, with 8 bases between. CDR3 nucleotides: TGTGCCAGCAGCTTAGGGGGGACTCAAGAGACCCAGTACTTC. Residues: CASSLGGTQETQYF.

This clone was observed a few times. The chain employs TRBV7-9 and TRBJ1-1; possible D gene TRBD1, 5 bases. Per the germline V gene, CDR1 is SEHNR and CDR2 is FQNEAQ (reference sequence). V lost 5 bases and J 0 bases, leaving 10 bases between the germline ends. The CDR3 loop spans 14 amino acids. DNA of the CDR3: TGTGCCAGCAGCCCGGACAACATGAACACTGAAGCTTTCTTT. Encoded protein: CASSPDNMNTEAFF.

The CDR3 DNA reads as TGTGCCAGCAGGGCGGACAGCTCCAACTATGGCTACACCTTC. This codes for CASRADSSNYGYTF. This sequence joins TRBV2 and TRBJ1-2; D is perhaps TRBD1 (6 bases). Germline V gene lookup returns CDR1 SNHLY and CDR2 FYNNEI. The length of the CDR3 is 14 residues. The ends were cut back, 6 bases at V and 2 bases at J, with 13 bases in the middle.